This TCR beta chain was recovered during a study of T-cell reconstitution after alpha-beta-depleted transplantation in children. Whole-study findings and limits: Several hundred graft clones that had expanded were reportedly the source of alpha-beta T cells about two months after transplant. Surviving recipient T cells and thymic progenitors produced the high day-60 TCRbeta diversity seen in some patients. After one year, T-cell counts and TCRbeta diversity mostly came from new T cells.

CDR3 length: 13 residues. From germline, CDR1 is SGHDT and CDR2 YYEEEE. J was trimmed by 3 bases and V by 7 bases; bases with no gene match: 6. Construction of the TCRbeta library involved unique molecular identifiers. MiXCR, applied by TCRdb to the PCR reads, yields one record per CDR3 protein. Seen here are hundreds of thousands of distinct CDR3 sequences, around 12% observed once, and the top ten hold 0.79%. Details on this clonotype: Its specificity is unknown.

The sequences come from PBMCs, collected before TCRalphabeta/CD19-depleted stem cell transplant. The gene calls are TRBV5-6 and TRBJ2-7; 8 positions agree with TRBD1. This TCR came from a girl between 2 and 10 years old with congenital amegakaryocytic thrombocytopenia, due to receive a stem cell transplant. CDR3 coding DNA: TGTGCCAGCCGACAGGGGAGTTACTACGAGCAGTACTTC. This gives the protein CASRQGSYYEQYF.